The TCR beta chain under discussion was sequenced for a study of OX40 agonist ivuxolimab in advanced cancers. In the study overall: A mean age of roughly 60 years, range roughly 23 to 85, was recorded, and approximately 80% were male. Prior therapy, whether anti-PD-1, anti-PD-L1 or anti-CTLA-4, was allowed, and about 40% had some.

Anyone with autoimmune disease history or systemic immunosuppression was excluded. The repertoire was sequenced with immunoSEQ multiplex PCR; TCRdb's copy has only in-frame clones and lacks some. Counted here are 85,000 to 130,000 clones, about nine tenths occurring once; the ten biggest clones make up more than 0.25%. This TCR was recovered from an adult with an advanced solid tumor such as melanoma, head and neck, liver or kidney cancer. The specimen comprised CD4+ or CD8+ T cells sorted from blood, sampled in a trial of the OX40 agonist ivuxolimab.

CDR3 DNA sequence: TGTGCCAGCAGCTTAGGTCGTTCCGGGATTAGCCACAATGAGCAGTTCTTC. Its protein is CASSLGRSGISHNEQFF. The chain has TRBV7-2 and TRBJ2-1; a weak D match, TRBD2 (5 bases). V was shortened by 1 base and J by 5 bases, with 18 bases between the two germline ends. Germline lookup yields CDR1 SGHTA and CDR2 FQGNSA. The CDR3 is 17 residues long.